The T cell receptor (beta chain) described here comes from a study of T cell responses to AZD1222 COVID-19 vaccine (dated by TCRdb to the early 2020s). Regarding the study in general: Because spike-specific TCR depth and breadth did not differ between the two schedules, AZD1222 recipients who got a second dose at roughly 4 weeks were pooled with those who got a second dose at roughly 12 weeks. A total of about 250 trial participants underwent TCR sequencing, of whom 200 to 220 had received two doses of AZD1222 and roughly 26 had received two doses of the MenACWY control vaccine. Trial participants were enrolled by age into subgroups of 18-55, 56-69 and 70-plus years, and around 150, 29 and 61 TCR-sequenced participants, respectively, were included in these subgroups.

This specimen's time point label, interpreted: baseline before first vaccination. Vaccinee samples were obtained from the UK trials COV001 and COV002, which included a single-blind randomized controlled phase 2/3 trial of AZD1222 (ChAdOx1 nCoV-19) in healthy adults. Trial participant PBMC samples were collected at day 0 and day 28 after the second dose for TCRbeta chain sequencing. The CDR3 regions of human TCRbeta chains were analyzed by immunosequencing. The study's own analysis went as follows. TCRs in the repertoires were compared against a reference library of SARS-CoV-2-specific TCRs that had been generated with the MIRA antigen-specificity platform. Breadth was defined as the fraction of unique TCRs that were SARS-CoV-2-associated, and depth was defined as the fraction of total T cells that were SARS-CoV-2-associated. Using the MIRA data, each spike-specific TCR was mapped to the spike region that the TCR reacts to and placed in a CD4 or CD8 class. Log10-transformed breadth and depth values were compared by one-way ANOVA with Sidak's multiple comparisons tests. Not all clones reach the TCRdb copy of this immuneACCESS table, which keeps in-frame sequences only. Checked studies attribute under half of the gap to unresolved V genes and leave the rest unexplained. From that table come the V and J calls and clone size; the DNA was used to work out D and trimming. For this sample there are roughly 150,000 clones; roughly nine tenths appear just once. The ten largest make up roughly 1.9% of the sample.

On this clone: Which antigen it targets is not known. Nothing much larger sits one base from this clone, and base qualities are not available.

Beyond this particular receptor, the publication reports: No day 14 peak-response samples were available, so repertoires were characterized only after the peak T cell response. Reportedly, close to half of the unique spike-specific TCRs recognized epitopes lying outside the regions that are mutated in the B.1.351 and B.1.1.7 variants. Only a handful of AZD1222 recipients were SARS-CoV-2 seropositive at baseline, limiting conclusions about previously exposed vaccinees. CD4 TCRs associated with the vaccine covered the entire spike protein, and the dominant responses were in regions 160-218 and 743-854. Participants were mostly white British and included more females than males, and it was suggested by the authors that clonal diversity may have been underestimated. In the small 56-69-year group, the increase in depth fell short of significance, most likely because of low power. After two AZD1222 doses, both the breadth and the depth of spike-specific TCRs were significantly higher than at day 0 and than in MenACWY recipients.

Counted from cysteine to phenylalanine, this CDR3 has 14 amino acids. Left in the record is the CDR3 DNA by itself, 42 bases read in frame from the first base. V and J lose 5 bases and 4 bases, and a span of 14 bases separates them. In the germline V gene, CDR1 corresponds to MDHEN and CDR2 to SYDVKM. The chain uses TRBV28 and TRBJ1-2, and perhaps TRBD1 as D gene, on 5 matching bases. The source is an adult in good health. The sample here was peripheral blood, taken on day 0 of AZD1222 vaccination. The DNA sequence reads TGTGCCAGCAGTCTCTTCCAGGGCTTCTATGGCTACACCTTC. Translated, it reads CASSLFQGFYGYTF.